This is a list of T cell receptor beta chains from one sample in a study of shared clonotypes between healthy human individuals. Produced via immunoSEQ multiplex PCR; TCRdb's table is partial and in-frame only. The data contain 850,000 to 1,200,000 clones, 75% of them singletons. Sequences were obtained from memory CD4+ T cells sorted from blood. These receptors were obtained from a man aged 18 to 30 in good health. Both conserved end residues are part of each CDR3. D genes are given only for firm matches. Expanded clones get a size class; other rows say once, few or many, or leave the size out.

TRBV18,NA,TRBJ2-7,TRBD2,CASSLREGAYEQYF,TGTGCCAGCTCACTCCGGGAGGGGGCCTACGAGCAGTACTTC
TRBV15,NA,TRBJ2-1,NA,CATSSLKAYPYNEQFF,TGTGCCACCAGCAGTCTGAAAGCCTACCCGTACAATGAGCAGTTCTTC
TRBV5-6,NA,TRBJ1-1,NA,CASSSGQTAVILNTEAFF,TGTGCCAGCAGCTCCGGACAAACGGCCGTAATTCTGAACACTGAAGCTTTCTTT
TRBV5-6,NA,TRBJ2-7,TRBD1,CASRKTGGHEQYF,TGTGCCAGCAGAAAGACAGGGGGCCACGAGCAGTACTTC
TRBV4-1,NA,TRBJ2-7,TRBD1,CASSRGTGGLYEQYF,TGCGCCAGCAGCCGGGGGACAGGGGGCCTCTACGAGCAGTACTTC
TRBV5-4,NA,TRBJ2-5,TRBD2,CASSLSGNKKTQYF,TGTGCCAGCAGCCTAAGCGGGAACAAGAAGACCCAGTACTTC
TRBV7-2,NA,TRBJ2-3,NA,CASSLDYTDTQYF,TGTGCCAGCAGCTTGGACTACACAGATACGCAGTATTTT
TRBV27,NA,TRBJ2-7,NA,CASSLTKTREQYF,TGTGCCAGCAGTCTGACTAAAACGAGGGAGCAGTACTTC
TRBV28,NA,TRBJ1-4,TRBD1,CASSPPGGPNEKLFF,TGTGCCAGCAGTCCCCCAGGGGGCCCCAATGAAAAACTGTTTTTT
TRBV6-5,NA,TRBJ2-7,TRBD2,CASSTLAGGVNEQYF,TGTGCCAGCAGTACGCTAGCGGGAGGAGTCAACGAGCAGTACTTC
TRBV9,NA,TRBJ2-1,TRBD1,CASSLRTGDNEQFF,TGTGCCAGCAGCCTCCGGACAGGCGACAATGAGCAGTTCTTC
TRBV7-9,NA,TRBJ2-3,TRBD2,CASSRRASGNTDTQYF,TGTGCCAGCAGCCGGAGGGCTAGCGGTAACACAGATACGCAGTATTTT
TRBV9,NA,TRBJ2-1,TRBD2,CASSVGGRALNEQFF,TGTGCCAGCAGCGTAGGTGGGAGGGCCCTCAATGAGCAGTTCTTC
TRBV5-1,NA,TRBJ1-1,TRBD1,CASSRQGEAEAFF,TGCGCCAGCAGCCGGCAGGGGGAGGCTGAAGCTTTCTTT
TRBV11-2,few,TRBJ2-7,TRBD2,CASSRVGGSGVEQYF,TGTGCCAGCAGCAGGGTTGGTGGTAGCGGGGTCGAGCAGTACTTC
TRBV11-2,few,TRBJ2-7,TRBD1,CASSLGTGVYEQYF,TGTGCCAGCAGCTTAGGGACAGGGGTGTACGAGCAGTACTTC
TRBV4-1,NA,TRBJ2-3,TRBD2,CASSQGSGGITDTQYF,TGCGCCAGCAGCCAGGGTAGCGGGGGAATCACAGATACGCAGTATTTT
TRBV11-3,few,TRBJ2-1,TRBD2,CASSLREASYNEQFF,TGTGCCAGCAGCTTGCGGGAGGCCTCCTACAATGAGCAGTTCTTC
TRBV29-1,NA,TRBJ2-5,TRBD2,CSVEDRRAGGQETQYF,TGCAGCGTTGAAGATCGGCGAGCGGGGGGGCAAGAGACCCAGTACTTC
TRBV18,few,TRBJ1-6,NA,CASSPDPSSPLHF,TGTGCCAGCTCACCTGACCCAAGTTCACCCCTCCACTTT
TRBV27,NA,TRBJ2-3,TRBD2,CASSLGTSLYPDTQYF,TGTGCCAGCAGTTTAGGGACTAGCTTATATCCAGATACGCAGTATTTT
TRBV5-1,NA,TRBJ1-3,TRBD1,CASSFGQGFGNTIYF,TGCGCCAGCAGCTTCGGACAGGGGTTCGGAAACACCATATATTTT
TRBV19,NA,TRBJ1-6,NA,CASSRTARNSPLHF,TGTGCCAGTAGTAGGACCGCCCGTAATTCACCCCTCCACTTT
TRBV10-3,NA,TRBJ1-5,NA,CASQGETGNQPQHF,TGTGCCTCCCAAGGAGAGACTGGCAATCAGCCCCAGCATTTT
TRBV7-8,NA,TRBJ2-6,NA,CASSAGVSGANVLTF,TGTGCCAGCAGCGCAGGAGTCTCTGGGGCCAACGTCCTGACTTTC
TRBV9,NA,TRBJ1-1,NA,CASSVVRGANTEAFF,TGTGCCAGCAGCGTAGTTCGGGGGGCGAACACTGAAGCTTTCTTT
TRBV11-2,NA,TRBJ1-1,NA,CASSLTRGTTEAFF,TGTGCCAGCAGCTTGACGCGGGGGACCACTGAAGCTTTCTTT
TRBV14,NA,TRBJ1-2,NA,CASRGSANYGYTF,TGTGCCAGCAGAGGGTCGGCTAACTATGGCTACACCTTC
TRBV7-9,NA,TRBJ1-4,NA,CASSLGVNGEKLFF,TGTGCCAGCAGCTTAGGAGTGAATGGTGAAAAACTGTTTTTT
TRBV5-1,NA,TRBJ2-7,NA,CASSWRASAFSSYEQYF,TGCGCCAGCAGCTGGAGGGCGAGCGCCTTCTCCTCCTACGAGCAGTACTTC
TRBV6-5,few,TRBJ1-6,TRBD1,CASSYSQGAINSPLHF,TGTGCCAGCAGTTACTCGCAGGGGGCAATTAATTCACCCCTCCACTTT
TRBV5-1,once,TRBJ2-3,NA,CASVRDPSTDTQYF,TGCGCCAGCGTCCGGGATCCCAGCACAGATACGCAGTATTTT
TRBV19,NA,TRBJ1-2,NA,CASSRNFNYGYTF,TGTGCCAGTAGTAGGAATTTTAACTATGGCTACACCTTC
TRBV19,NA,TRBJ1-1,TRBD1,CASSIQGGKVNTEAFF,TGTGCCAGTAGTATCCAGGGGGGGAAGGTGAACACTGAAGCTTTCTTT
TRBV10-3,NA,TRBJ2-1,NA,CAIRGGFYNEQFF,TGTGCCATCAGGGGGGGATTCTACAATGAGCAGTTCTTC
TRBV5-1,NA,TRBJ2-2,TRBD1,CASRLTGSTGELFF,TGCGCCAGCAGATTGACAGGGTCCACCGGGGAGCTGTTTTTT
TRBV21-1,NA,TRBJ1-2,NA,CASSRIGQGRTSLYGYTF,TGTGCCAGCAGCAGAATAGGACAGGGGCGCACCAGTCTCTATGGCTACACCTTC
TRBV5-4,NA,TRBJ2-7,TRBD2,CASSQTSGSIYEQYF,TGTGCCAGCAGCCAGACTAGCGGGAGTATCTACGAGCAGTACTTC
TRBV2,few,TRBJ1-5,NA,CASRGQSVQPQHF,TGTGCCAGCAGAGGGCAGTCTGTTCAGCCCCAGCATTTT
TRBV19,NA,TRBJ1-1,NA,CASRYTAPPRPEAFF,TGTGCCAGTAGGTACACTGCCCCACCGCGGCCTGAAGCTTTCTTT
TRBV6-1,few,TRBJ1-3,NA,CASSGYSTGNTIYF,TGTGCCAGCAGTGGGTACAGCACTGGAAACACCATATATTTT
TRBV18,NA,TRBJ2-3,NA,CASSPQLTDTQYF,TGTGCCAGCTCACCACAGCTCACAGATACGCAGTATTTT
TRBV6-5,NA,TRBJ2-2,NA,CASGGGRNTGELFF,TGTGCCAGCGGGGGAGGAAGGAACACCGGGGAGCTGTTTTTT
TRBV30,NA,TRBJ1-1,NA,CAWRGRVNTEAFF,TGTGCCTGGAGGGGGAGAGTGAACACTGAAGCTTTCTTT
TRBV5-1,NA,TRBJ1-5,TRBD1,CASSLGGWTGGNQPQHF,TGCGCCAGCAGCTTGGGTGGTTGGACAGGGGGCAATCAGCCCCAGCATTTT
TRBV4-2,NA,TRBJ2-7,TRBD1,CASSQEHRQGVRSEQYF,TGTGCCAGCAGCCAAGAGCACAGGCAGGGGGTACGAAGCGAGCAGTACTTC
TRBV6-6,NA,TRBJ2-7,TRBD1,CASRGQGAGEQYF,TGTGCCAGTAGGGGGCAGGGGGCTGGAGAGCAGTACTTC
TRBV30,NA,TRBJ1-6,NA,CAWSVPGGRGSPLHF,TGTGCCTGGAGTGTACCGGGGGGTAGGGGTTCACCCCTCCACTTT
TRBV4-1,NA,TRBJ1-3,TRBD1,CASSQAARTGRLNAPGDTIYF,TGCGCCAGCAGCCAAGCCGCGAGGACAGGACGCCTTAACGCCCCGGGAGACACCATATATTTT
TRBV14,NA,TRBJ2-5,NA,CASSLRDGGDKTQYF,TGTGCCAGCAGCCTGAGAGACGGAGGGGATAAGACCCAGTACTTC
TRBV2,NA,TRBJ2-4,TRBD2,CASSEAYRGGISKNIQYF,TGTGCCAGCAGTGAAGCATACCGGGGGGGCATATCCAAAAACATTCAGTACTTC
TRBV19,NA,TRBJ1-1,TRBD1,CASSIGQGAHTEAFF,TGTGCCAGTAGTATAGGACAGGGGGCCCACACTGAAGCTTTCTTT
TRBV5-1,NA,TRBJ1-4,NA,CASSLTGSGKLFF,TGCGCCAGCAGCTTAACAGGGTCCGGAAAACTGTTTTTT
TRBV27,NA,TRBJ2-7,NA,CASRSTYYEQYF,TGTGCCAGCAGAAGTACATATTACGAGCAGTACTTC
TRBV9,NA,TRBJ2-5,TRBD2,CASSASGTAETQYF,TGTGCCAGCAGCGCTAGCGGGACAGCGGAGACCCAGTACTTC